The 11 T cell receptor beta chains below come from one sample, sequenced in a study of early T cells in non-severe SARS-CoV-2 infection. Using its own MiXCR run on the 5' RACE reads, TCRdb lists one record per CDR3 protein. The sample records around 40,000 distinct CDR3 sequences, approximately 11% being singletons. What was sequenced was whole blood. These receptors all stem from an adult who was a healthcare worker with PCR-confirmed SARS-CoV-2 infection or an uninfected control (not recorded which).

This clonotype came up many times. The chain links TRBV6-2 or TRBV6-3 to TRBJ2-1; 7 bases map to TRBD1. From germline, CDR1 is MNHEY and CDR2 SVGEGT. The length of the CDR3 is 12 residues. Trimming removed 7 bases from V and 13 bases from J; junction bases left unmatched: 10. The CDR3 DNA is TGTGCCAGCACTATCCTAGGGGGCAGTCAGTTCTTC. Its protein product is CASTILGGSQFF.

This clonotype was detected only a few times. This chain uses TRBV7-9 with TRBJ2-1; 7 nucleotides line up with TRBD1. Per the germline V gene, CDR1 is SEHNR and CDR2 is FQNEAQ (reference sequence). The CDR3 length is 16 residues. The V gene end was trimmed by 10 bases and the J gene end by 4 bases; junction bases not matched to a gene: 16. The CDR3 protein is CAIQGSEGANYNEQFF. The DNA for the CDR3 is TGTGCCATCCAGGGGTCTGAGGGGGCGAATTACAATGAGCAGTTCTTC.

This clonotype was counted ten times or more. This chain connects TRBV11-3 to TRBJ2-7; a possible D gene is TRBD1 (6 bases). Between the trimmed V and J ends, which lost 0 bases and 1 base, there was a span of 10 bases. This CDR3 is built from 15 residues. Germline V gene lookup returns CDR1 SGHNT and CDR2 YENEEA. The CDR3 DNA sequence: TGTGCCAGCAGCTTAGAGGCAGGGGATTCCTACGAGCAGTACTTC. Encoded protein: CASSLEAGDSYEQYF.

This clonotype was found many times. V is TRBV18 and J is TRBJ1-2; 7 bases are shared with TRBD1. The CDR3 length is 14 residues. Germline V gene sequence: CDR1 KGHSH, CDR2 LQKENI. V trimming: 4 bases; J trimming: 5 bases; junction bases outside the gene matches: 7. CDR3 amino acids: CASSRPGTEYGYTF. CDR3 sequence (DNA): TGTGCCAGCTCACGCCCCGGGACAGAATATGGCTACACCTTC.

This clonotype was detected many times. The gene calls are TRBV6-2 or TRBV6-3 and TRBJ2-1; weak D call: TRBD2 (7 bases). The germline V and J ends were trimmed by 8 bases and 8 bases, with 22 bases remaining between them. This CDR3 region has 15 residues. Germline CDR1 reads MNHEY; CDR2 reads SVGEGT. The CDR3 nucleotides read TGTGCCAGCGCCCTAAGGGGGGGGGTAGTATATGAGCAGTTCTTC. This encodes CASALRGGVVYEQFF.

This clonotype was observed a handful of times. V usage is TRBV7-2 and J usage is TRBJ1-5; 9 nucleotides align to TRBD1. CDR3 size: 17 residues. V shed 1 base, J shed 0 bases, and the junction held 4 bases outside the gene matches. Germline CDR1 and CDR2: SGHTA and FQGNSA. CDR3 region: CASSLEGTGFSNQPQHF. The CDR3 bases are TGTGCCAGCAGCTTAGAGGGGACAGGGTTTAGCAATCAGCCCCAGCATTTT.

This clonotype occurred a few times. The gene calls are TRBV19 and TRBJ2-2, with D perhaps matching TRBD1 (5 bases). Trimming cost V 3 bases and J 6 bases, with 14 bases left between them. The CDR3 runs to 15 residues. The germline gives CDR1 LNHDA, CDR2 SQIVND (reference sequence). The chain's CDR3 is CASSIKGSLPGELFF. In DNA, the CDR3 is TGTGCCAGTAGTATCAAGGGGTCGCTTCCCGGGGAGCTGTTTTTT.

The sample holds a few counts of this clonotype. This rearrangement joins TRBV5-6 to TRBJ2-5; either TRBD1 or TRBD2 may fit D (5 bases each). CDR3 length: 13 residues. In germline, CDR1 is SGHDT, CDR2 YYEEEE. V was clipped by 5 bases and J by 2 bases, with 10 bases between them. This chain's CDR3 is CASSSGAQETQYF. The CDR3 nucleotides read TGTGCCAGCAGTTCCGGGGCACAAGAGACCCAGTACTTC.

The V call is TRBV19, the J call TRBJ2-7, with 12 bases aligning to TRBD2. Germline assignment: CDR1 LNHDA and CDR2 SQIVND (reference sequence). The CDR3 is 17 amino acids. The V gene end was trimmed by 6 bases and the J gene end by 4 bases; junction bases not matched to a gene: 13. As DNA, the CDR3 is TGTGCCAGTAGCCCCCGGCTAGCGGGGGGGCCAGGATACGAGCAGTACTTC. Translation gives CASSPRLAGGPGYEQYF. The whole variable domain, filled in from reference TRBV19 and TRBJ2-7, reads DGGITQSPKYLFRKEGQNVTLSCEQNLNHDAMYWYRQDPGQGLRLIYYSQIVNDFQKGDIAEGYSVSREKKESFPLTVTSAQKNPTAFYLCASSPRLAGGPGYEQYFGPGTRLTVT.

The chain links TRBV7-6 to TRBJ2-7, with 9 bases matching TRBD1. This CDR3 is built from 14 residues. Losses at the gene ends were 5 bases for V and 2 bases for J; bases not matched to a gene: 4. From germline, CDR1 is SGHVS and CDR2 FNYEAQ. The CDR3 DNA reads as TGTGCCAGCAGCAACCGGGACAGGGCCTACGAGCAGTACTTC. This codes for CASSNRDRAYEQYF.

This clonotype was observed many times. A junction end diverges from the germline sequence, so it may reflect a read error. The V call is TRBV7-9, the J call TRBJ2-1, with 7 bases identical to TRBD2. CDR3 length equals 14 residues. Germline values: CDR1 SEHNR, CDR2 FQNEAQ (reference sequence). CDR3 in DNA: TGTGCCAGCAGCGTAGCGGGCCAGTACAATGAGCAGTTCTTC. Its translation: CASSVAGQYNEQFF.